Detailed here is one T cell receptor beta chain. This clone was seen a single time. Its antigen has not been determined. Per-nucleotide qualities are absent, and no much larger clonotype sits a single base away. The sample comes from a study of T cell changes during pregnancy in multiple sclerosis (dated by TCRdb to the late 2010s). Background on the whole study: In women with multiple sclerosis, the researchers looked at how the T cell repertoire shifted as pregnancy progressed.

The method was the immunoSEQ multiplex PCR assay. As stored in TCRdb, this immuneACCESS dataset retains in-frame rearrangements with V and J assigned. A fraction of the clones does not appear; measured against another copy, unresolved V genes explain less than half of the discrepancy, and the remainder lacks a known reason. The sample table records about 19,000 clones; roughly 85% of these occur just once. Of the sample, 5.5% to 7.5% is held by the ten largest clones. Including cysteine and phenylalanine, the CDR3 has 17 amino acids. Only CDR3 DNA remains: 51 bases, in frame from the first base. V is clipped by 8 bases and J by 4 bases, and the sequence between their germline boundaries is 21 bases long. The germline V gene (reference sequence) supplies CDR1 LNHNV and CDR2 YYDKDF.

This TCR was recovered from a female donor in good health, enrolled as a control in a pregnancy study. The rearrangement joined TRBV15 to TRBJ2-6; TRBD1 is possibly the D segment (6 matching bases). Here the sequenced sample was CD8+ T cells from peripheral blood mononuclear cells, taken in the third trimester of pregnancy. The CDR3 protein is CATSPVRGTVGANVLTF. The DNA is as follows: TGTGCCACCTCCCCCGTCAGGGGAACGGTCGGGGCCAACGTCCTGACTTTC.